Listed here are 30 T cell receptor beta chains from one sample, sequenced in a study of Tregs in tolerant kidney transplant recipients. Produced via immunoSEQ multiplex PCR; TCRdb's table is partial and in-frame only. The data show under 300,000 clones, roughly 80% seen once. Sequencing used CD4+ T cells from blood. The source of these receptors is a human donor in good health.

This clone has only one observation. CDR3 nucleotide sequence: TGTGCCAGCAGCTTATCTAGGGGCGACGAGCAGTACTTC. Its protein product is CASSLSRGDEQYF. The rearrangement joins TRBV11-2 to TRBJ2-7; D might be TRBD1 (5 bases). Trimming stripped 2 bases from V and 5 bases from J, with 10 bases between. CDR1 is SGHAT, CDR2 FQNNGV, per germline. This CDR3 spans 13 amino acids.

V and J are TRBV18 and TRBJ1-1; unclear D gene. Germline-derived CDR1 and CDR2 are KGHSH and LQKENI. This CDR3 comprises 15 residues. Deletions cut 6 bases from V and 4 bases from J, with 18 bases between. The CDR3 here is CASSPRTERGTEAFF. DNA of the CDR3: TGTGCCAGCTCTCCTCGGACCGAGCGAGGCACTGAAGCTTTCTTT. The variable domain in full, completed from reference TRBV18 and TRBJ1-1, reads NAGVMQNPRHLVRRRGQEARLRCSPMKGHSHVYWYRQLPEEGLKFMVYLQKENIIDESGMPKERFSAEFPKEGPSILRIQQVVRGDSAAYFCASSPRTERGTEAFFGQGTRLTVV.

This chain uses TRBV9 with TRBJ2-3, with TRBD2 as a possible D gene (6 bases). Germline CDR1 reads SGDLS; CDR2 reads YYNGEE. The CDR3 has 16 residues. V was cut by 0 bases and J by 4 bases, with 15 bases left in between. The CDR3 sequence: CASSVGAGGEADTQYF. The CDR3 bases are TGTGCCAGCAGCGTAGGCGCCGGAGGGGAGGCAGATACGCAGTATTTT.

The genes are TRBV30 and TRBJ1-1; possibly TRBD1 for D (5 bases). The V end was cut by 3 bases, the J end by 1 base, with 9 bases between. Germline V gene sequence: CDR1 GTSNPN, CDR2 SVGIG (reference sequence). The CDR3 has 13 amino acids. CDR3 residues: CAWSRQKNTEAFF. The CDR3 DNA sequence: TGTGCCTGGAGCAGACAGAAGAACACTGAAGCTTTCTTT.

This chain uses TRBV7-8 with TRBJ2-5; TRBD2 matches 9 bases. Germline V lookup: CDR1 SGHVS, CDR2 FQNEAQ. CDR3 length equals 17 residues. The J segment lost 5 bases and the V segment lost 1 base, leaving 11 bases of the junction unmatched. CDR3 region: CASSLGYEREVWETQYF. The CDR3 DNA reads TGTGCCAGCAGCTTAGGCTACGAGCGGGAGGTCTGGGAGACCCAGTACTTC.

The chain is built from TRBV6-6 and TRBJ1-1; 12 nucleotides align to TRBD1. CDR1 and CDR2 from the germline V gene are MNHNY and SVGAGI (reference sequence). This CDR3 has 15 amino acids. The V gene end was trimmed by 7 bases and the J gene end by 7 bases; junction bases not matched to a gene: 10. CDR3 residues: CASTARDRGLDEAFF. CDR3 sequence (DNA): TGTGCCAGCACCGCCCGGGACAGGGGGCTTGATGAAGCTTTCTTT.

The chain combines TRBV11-2 with TRBJ2-7; 11 bases are shared with TRBD2. This CDR3 spans 15 amino acids. Per the germline V gene, CDR1 is SGHAT and CDR2 is FQNNGV. V lost 1 base and J lost 6; bases outside the gene matches: 5. The DNA for the CDR3 is TGTGCCAGCAGCTTAGGTCTAGGACTAGCGGGCGAGCAGTACTTC. It specifies CASSLGLGLAGEQYF.

The V call is TRBV9, the J call TRBJ1-6; 8 nucleotides line up with TRBD1. From germline, CDR1 is SGDLS and CDR2 YYNGEE. CDR3 length: 16 amino acids. The ends lost 4 bases at V and 9 bases at J; junction bases unmatched: 12. CDR3 DNA: TGTGCCAGCAGCCCACTACAAGCAGGGGGCGGTTCACCCCTCCACTTT. This gives the protein CASSPLQAGGGSPLHF.

This clone has only one observation. This sequence joins TRBV7-6 and TRBJ1-2, with a possible D match to TRBD1 (6 bases). The CDR3 contains 17 residues. V lost 4 bases and J lost 5, with 23 bases in between. Germline-derived CDR1 and CDR2 are SGHVS and FNYEAQ. DNA for the CDR3: TGTGCCAGCAGCTCCCCTTTGAAACAGGGTTTAGTATATGGCTACACCTTC. As protein: CASSSPLKQGLVYGYTF.

This sequence joins TRBV7-9 and TRBJ2-7; D possibly corresponds to TRBD1 (6 bases). The V gene lost 5 bases and the J gene lost 0 bases, with 11 bases spanning the gap. The germline V gene encodes CDR1 SEHNR and CDR2 FQNEAQ (reference sequence). This CDR3 is 14 amino acids long. CDR3 bases: TGTGCCAGCAGCCCCCGGGACAACTCCTACGAGCAGTACTTC. Protein product: CASSPRDNSYEQYF. Full variable domain (missing parts from reference TRBV7-9 and TRBJ2-7): DTGVSQNPRHKITKRGQNVTFRCDPISEHNRLYWYRQTLGQGPEFLTYFQNEAQLEKSRLLSDRFSAERPKGSFSTLEIQRTEQGDSAMYLCASSPRDNSYEQYFGPGTRLTVT.

This chain connects TRBV7-9 to TRBJ2-7; tentative D call: TRBD2 (7 bases). CDR1 and CDR2 (germline): SEHNR, FQNEAQ (reference sequence). This CDR3 is built from 16 residues. With 5 bases removed from V and 6 bases from J, the gap between germline ends came to 23 bases. In DNA, the CDR3 is TGTGCCAGCAGCGCAGGGGACTATCCGAATGTAGGCGAGCAGTACTTC. Protein sequence: CASSAGDYPNVGEQYF.

V and J are TRBV30 and TRBJ1-3; D remains unclear. CDR1 and CDR2 (germline): GTSNPN, SVGIG (reference sequence). The CDR3 runs 16 residues. Trimming pared 4 bases from V and 2 bases from J, leaving 18 bases between. The chain's CDR3 is CAWNLPGLAAGNTIYF. CDR3 nucleotide sequence: TGTGCCTGGAACCTCCCGGGCCTCGCAGCTGGAAACACCATATATTTT.

Only one count was recorded for this clone. The chain is built from TRBV10-1 and TRBJ2-7, with D tentatively TRBD1 or TRBD2 (5 bases each). The CDR3 covers 14 residues. The germline V and J ends were trimmed by 6 bases and 3 bases, with 15 bases remaining between them. Looked up from germline, CDR1 is WNHNN and CDR2 is SYGVQD (reference sequence). The chain's CDR3 is CASSPGAGVYEQYF. DNA for the CDR3: TGCGCCAGCAGCCCCGGGGCAGGAGTCTACGAGCAGTACTTC.

The chain couples TRBV5-8 to TRBJ2-7; maybe TRBD1 (5 bases). Deletions cut 2 bases from V and 2 bases from J, with 11 bases between. This CDR3 spans 14 amino acids. CDR1 is SGHTS and CDR2 is YDEGEE in the germline V gene. CDR3 DNA: TGTGCCAGCAGCTTTTGGGGCAGGACCTACGAGCAGTACTTC. It yields the protein CASSFWGRTYEQYF.

CDR3 nucleotides: TGTGCCAGTAGTTATTGGCAGGGAAAAGGCGGCTACACCTTC. It yields the protein CASSYWQGKGGYTF. The V gene is TRBV19, the J gene TRBJ1-2; TRBD1 is a possible D gene (5 bases). The V and J ends lost 5 bases and 8 bases respectively, with 18 bases between them. Germline values: CDR1 LNHDA, CDR2 SQIVND (reference sequence). CDR3 length: 14 amino acids.

This chain links TRBV5-1 with TRBJ2-2; 9 bases are shared with TRBD2. Per germline, CDR1 SGHRS and CDR2 YFSETQ. The trim removed 5 bases at V and 2 bases at J, leaving 4 bases unmatched. This CDR3 region has 15 residues. The CDR3 reads CASRLAGVNTGELFF. CDR3 nucleotide sequence: TGCGCCAGCAGATTAGCGGGGGTCAACACCGGGGAGCTGTTTTTT.

The chain uses TRBV9 and TRBJ2-7; 7 bases line up with TRBD2. V lost 3 bases to trimming and J lost 0 bases; unmatched junction nucleotides: 6. CDR1 is SGDLS and CDR2 is YYNGEE in the germline V gene. The CDR3 sequence is 15 residues long. The CDR3, as DNA: TGTGCCAGCAGCGGATCTAGCGGCAGCTCCTACGAGCAGTACTTC. Translating gives CASSGSSGSSYEQYF.

With respect to this clone: This specimen includes other DNA sequences encoding the same CDR3. The J gene is TRBJ2-7, the V gene TRBV7-2; 8 bases match TRBD1. Germline trimming cut 5 bases from V and 3 bases from J; bases unmatched to any gene: 9. CDR3 length: 15 amino acids. Germline V gives CDR1 SGHTA, CDR2 FQGNSA. The CDR3 reads CASSPQGTGLYEQYF. The CDR3 bases are TGTGCCAGCAGCCCTCAGGGGACAGGCCTCTACGAGCAGTACTTC.

As for this clone: The sample contains more than one DNA sequence encoding this CDR3. The rearrangement joins TRBV6-5 to TRBJ1-5; D remains ambiguous. Trimming left V 2 bases short and J 2 bases short, with 4 bases between. Germline V gene sequence: CDR1 MNHEY, CDR2 SVGAGI. The CDR3 is 13 amino acids. CDR3 region: CASSYEGNQPQHF. The DNA for the CDR3 is TGTGCCAGCAGTTACGAGGGCAATCAGCCCCAGCATTTT.

The CDR3 coding sequence is TGTGCCAGCAGTTTTTGGGGTGATGAGCAGTTCTTC. It translates to CASSFWGDEQFF. This chain uses TRBV6-5 with TRBJ2-1; D ambiguous. CDR3 length: 12 residues. V shed 4 bases and J shed 8 bases, with 9 bases lying between them. In germline, CDR1 is MNHEY, CDR2 SVGAGI.

V usage is TRBV6-1 and J usage is TRBJ2-1, with D uncertain. This CDR3 spans 14 amino acids. V was cut by 5 bases and J by 4 bases, with 12 bases left in between. The germline V gene has CDR1 MNHNS and CDR2 SASEGT. The CDR3 nucleotides are TGTGCCAGCAGTCGTTTCAACCTTTACAATGAGCAGTTCTTC. Its protein is CASSRFNLYNEQFF.

V and J are TRBV18 and TRBJ1-1, with 10 positions matching TRBD1. The ends lost 3 bases at V and 4 bases at J; junction bases unmatched: 5. CDR1 and CDR2 from the germline V gene are KGHSH and LQKENI. This CDR3 is built from 15 residues. The chain's CDR3 is CASSPLDRGSTEAFF. The CDR3 coding sequence is TGTGCCAGCTCACCGCTGGACAGGGGGTCCACTGAAGCTTTCTTT.

The chain combines TRBV6-1 with TRBJ2-5, with 10 bases fitting TRBD2. Germline trimming cut 4 bases from V and 2 bases from J; bases unmatched to any gene: 4. This CDR3 has 15 residues. The germline V gene has CDR1 MNHNS and CDR2 SASEGT. The CDR3 protein is CASSVGTSEQETQYF. The CDR3 DNA reads TGTGCCAGCAGTGTCGGGACTAGCGAACAAGAGACCCAGTACTTC.

The chain recombines TRBV5-3 with TRBJ1-2; D not resolved. TRBV5-3 is flagged as an ORF with uncertain function. Between the trimmed V and J ends, which lost 8 bases and 8 bases, there was a span of 16 bases. CDR3 length: 12 amino acids. Written as DNA, the CDR3 is TGTGCCAGCAGCCTCCCGGGCTGGGGCTACACCTTC. Encoded protein: CASSLPGWGYTF.

This clone was recorded at least ten times. This chain connects TRBV10-3 to TRBJ1-4; 9 bases are shared with TRBD1. Germline assignment: CDR1 ENHRY and CDR2 SYGVKD. CDR3 length: 16 residues. Trimming at V came to 4 bases and at J to 5 bases, leaving 8 bases not matched to a gene. The CDR3 coding sequence is TGTGCCATCAGTGGGGACCTCGGGACAGGGAATGAAAAACTGTTTTTT. It specifies CAISGDLGTGNEKLFF.

This chain uses TRBV5-1 with TRBJ1-1; 7 nucleotides match TRBD1. J was trimmed by 1 base and V by 4 bases; bases with no gene match: 19. Germline CDR1 is SGHRS and CDR2 is YFSETQ. CDR3 length equals 19 residues. The CDR3 DNA follows: TGCGCCAGCAGCCTTAGTTCAGGGGGTTTTCTCCGGAAGAACACTGAAGCTTTCTTT. Translated, it gives CASSLSSGGFLRKNTEAFF.

The chain is built from TRBV10-2 and TRBJ2-7, with 7 positions matching TRBD1. Trimming at V came to 6 bases and at J to 4 bases, leaving 3 bases not matched to a gene. Germline V gives CDR1 WSHSY, CDR2 SAAADI. The CDR3 is 12 amino acids. In DNA form, the CDR3 reads TGCGCCAGCAGCGAACAGGGGTACGAGCAGTACTTC. As protein: CASSEQGYEQYF.

The V and J genes are TRBV6-1 and TRBJ1-2; 8 nucleotides match TRBD1. The CDR3 is 14 residues long. Trimming removed 8 bases from V and 6 bases from J; junction bases left unmatched: 11. Germline V gene data show CDR1 as MNHNS and CDR2 as SASEGT. The CDR3 sequence is CASSPAGGANGYTF. In DNA, the CDR3 is TGTGCCAGCTCCCCGGCAGGGGGCGCGAATGGCTACACCTTC.

The chain is built from TRBV10-3 and TRBJ2-5, with D unresolved. The V and J ends lost 11 bases and 5 bases respectively, with 18 bases between them. There are 13 residues in the CDR3. Germline CDR1 ENHRY, CDR2 SYGVKD. This CDR3 reads CASLRLLGETQYF. CDR3 sequence (DNA): TGTGCCTCACTTAGGCTCCTAGGGGAGACCCAGTACTTC.

V is TRBV11-2 and J is TRBJ2-3; tentative D call: TRBD2 (6 bases). V was trimmed by 1 base and J by 10 bases, leaving 6 bases between them. The CDR3 has 11 amino acids. CDR1 and CDR2 (germline): SGHAT, FQNNGV. The CDR3 protein is CASSLGGAQYF. The CDR3 DNA sequence: TGTGCCAGCAGCTTAGGGGGGGCGCAGTATTTT.